Listed here are 17 T cell receptor beta chains from one sample, sequenced in a study of T-cell reconstitution after alpha-beta-depleted transplantation in children. The authors prepared the TCRbeta library with unique molecular identifiers. TCRdb ran MiXCR on the PCR reads and lists one entry per CDR3 protein. The table records about 280,000 distinct CDR3 sequences, 11% of them present only once. Specimen: peripheral blood, collected 180 days after TCRalphabeta/CD19-depleted stem cell transplant. The source is a male patient between 2 and 15 years old who had a stem cell transplant for chronic granulomatous disease, so the T cells may come from the graft donor.

This clonotype appeared many times. J is TRBJ2-3 and V is TRBV11-3; 13 bases are a match to TRBD2. The germline CDR1 and CDR2 sequences are SGHNT and YENEEA. The trim removed 4 bases at V and 6 bases at J, leaving 13 bases unmatched. The CDR3 has 18 amino acids. The CDR3 DNA is TGTGCCAGCAGCTCAGTCCGGGGGGGGACTAGCGGGATGGATACGCAGTATTTT. Protein sequence: CASSSVRGGTSGMDTQYF.

To note about this clonotype: One junction end disagrees with the germline gene, perhaps due to a read error. The chain recombines TRBV19 with TRBJ1-2, with no clear D. Germline values: CDR1 LNHDA, CDR2 SQIVND (reference sequence). This CDR3 spans 16 amino acids. CDR3 in DNA: TGTGCCAGTAGTATTTATATCGGAGATGCCGACTACGGCTACACCTTC. As protein: CASSIYIGDADYGYTF.

This clonotype was observed a handful of times. V gene TRBV5-6 combines with J gene TRBJ2-7; 10 nucleotides match TRBD2. Germline V gene lookup returns CDR1 SGHDT and CDR2 YYEEEE. CDR3 length: 17 residues. The V and J ends lost 4 bases and 0 bases, in that order; junction bases with no gene match: 10. The CDR3 region is CASSNERTSGISYEQYF. The CDR3, as DNA: TGTGCCAGCAGCAATGAGAGGACTAGCGGCATCTCCTACGAGCAGTACTTC.

This clonotype was picked up a small number of times. The rearrangement links TRBV18 to TRBJ2-5, with D unclear. Trimming removed 0 bases from V and 5 bases from J, with 10 bases in between. Germline assignment: CDR1 KGHSH and CDR2 LQKENI. The CDR3 has 14 amino acids. The CDR3 DNA follows: TGTGCCAGCTCACCACCGGTGTCACTGGAGACCCAGTACTTC. Residues: CASSPPVSLETQYF.

This clonotype was picked up many times. This chain connects TRBV20-1 to TRBJ2-6, with TRBD1 as a possible D gene (5 bases). This CDR3 region has 15 residues. Looked up from germline, CDR1 is DFQATT and CDR2 is SNEGSKA (reference sequence). Trimming shortened V by 5 bases and J by 3 bases, and 14 bases separated the two germline ends. CDR3 nucleotides: TGCAGTGCTCCCTCTGCAGGGCTTGGGGCCAACGTCCTGACTTTC. Its translation is CSAPSAGLGANVLTF.

The sample holds many counts of this clonotype. This chain joins TRBV10-2 and TRBJ2-7, with TRBD2 as a possible D gene (7 bases). The length of the CDR3 is 15 residues. V lost 7 bases and J 3 bases, leaving 19 bases between the germline ends. The germline gives CDR1 WSHSY, CDR2 SAAADI. The CDR3 reads CASIPTGGGGYEQYF. CDR3 bases: TGCGCCAGCATACCTACTGGGGGGGGCGGCTACGAGCAGTACTTC.

This clonotype was detected many times. The chain links TRBV5-1 to TRBJ2-5; 15 nucleotides agree with TRBD2. Trimming at V came to 4 bases and at J to 5 bases, leaving 6 bases not matched to a gene. This CDR3 contains 16 residues. The germline V gene has CDR1 SGHRS and CDR2 YFSETQ. CDR3 DNA sequence: TGCGCCAGCAGCATCGGACTAGCGGGAGGGCCGGAGACCCAGTACTTC. Its protein is CASSIGLAGGPETQYF.

Many counts were recorded for this clonotype. The rearrangement links TRBV27 to TRBJ1-5; D is unclear. The CDR3 has 13 amino acids. Trimming cost V 6 bases and J 0 bases, with 6 bases left between them. CDR1 is MNHEY, CDR2 SMNVEV, per germline (reference sequence). CDR3 residues: CASSRYSNQPQHF. The CDR3 DNA is TGTGCCAGCAGCCGGTATAGCAATCAGCCCCAGCATTTT.

This clonotype has at least ten counts. Written as DNA, the CDR3 is TGTGCCAGCAGTTTTTTGGACAGGGACTACGAGCAGTACTTC. Translation gives CASSFLDRDYEQYF. The V call is TRBV12-3 or TRBV12-4, the J call TRBJ2-7; 8 bases match TRBD1. V gave up 3 bases and J gave up 3 bases; unmatched junction bases: 4. The length of the CDR3 is 14 residues.

This clonotype was observed at least ten times. The rearrangement links TRBV7-8 to TRBJ2-2; 14 bases line up with TRBD2. This CDR3 contains 18 residues. Germline CDR1 and CDR2: SGHVS and FQNEAQ. Trimming at V came to 5 bases and at J to 2 bases, leaving 7 bases not matched to a gene. CDR3: CASSPWTSGGRNTGELFF. The CDR3 DNA follows: TGTGCCAGCAGCCCTTGGACTAGCGGGGGGCGTAACACCGGGGAGCTGTTTTTT.

There are many counts of this clonotype. The chain joins TRBV28 to TRBJ1-6; perhaps TRBD1 as D (5 bases). The CDR3 runs 13 residues. V lost 11 bases and J 9 bases, leaving 17 bases between the germline ends. From germline, CDR1 is MDHEN and CDR2 SYDVKM. Here the CDR3 DNA reads TGTGCCGCCAGCAGTTTCGGGGGTTCACCCCTCCACTTT. This translates into CAASSFGGSPLHF. The variable domain in full, with the rest retrieved from reference TRBV28 and TRBJ1-6, is DVKVTQSSRYLVKRTGEKVFLECVQDMDHENMFWYRQDPGLGLRLIYFSYDVKMKEKGDIPEGYSVSREKKERFSLILESASTNQTSMYLCAASSFGGSPLHFGNGTRLTVT.

The J gene is TRBJ2-1, the V gene TRBV12-3 or TRBV12-4, with 9 bases lining up with TRBD2. This CDR3 spans 14 amino acids. Trimming removed 6 bases from V and 8 bases from J; junction bases left unmatched: 8. This chain's CDR3 is CASSLPSGIYEQFF. The DNA for the CDR3 is TGTGCCAGCAGCCTGCCTAGCGGGATATATGAGCAGTTCTTC.

V gene TRBV28 combines with J gene TRBJ2-5; D not resolved. The V end was cut by 3 bases, the J end by 1 base, with 9 bases between. From germline, CDR1 is MDHEN and CDR2 SYDVKM. The CDR3 consists of 14 residues. The DNA for the CDR3 is TGTGCCAGCAGTTTCCCCCGCCCCCAAGAGACCCAGTACTTC. Amino acid sequence: CASSFPRPQETQYF.

The table lists this clonotype with many counts. This chain connects TRBV6-1 to TRBJ1-1; 7 nucleotides line up with TRBD1. Germline V gene data show CDR1 as MNHNS and CDR2 as SASEGT. The CDR3 is made up of 14 amino acids. The trim removed 5 bases at V and 1 base at J, leaving 4 bases unmatched. CDR3 in amino acids: CASSQNRGNTEAFF. The CDR3 bases are TGTGCCAGCAGTCAGAACAGGGGGAACACTGAAGCTTTCTTT.

A note on this clonotype: A much larger clone differs by one base, so this may be a read error. This chain uses TRBV4-1 with TRBJ2-7; tentative D call: TRBD2 (6 bases). The CDR3 is 16 amino acids. Trimming left V 4 bases short and J 1 base short, with 17 bases between. In germline, CDR1 is MGHRA, CDR2 YSYEKL. Here the CDR3 DNA reads TGCGCCAGCAGCCGTAAAAATGCGGGGCCTTCCTACGAGCAGTACTTC. Its protein product is CASSRKNAGPSYEQYF.

This clonotype was counted many times. The V call is TRBV10-2, the J call TRBJ1-5; TRBD1 might be the D (5 bases). The ends were cut back, 6 bases at V and 4 bases at J, with 19 bases in the middle. The CDR3 length is 16 residues. Germline V gene data show CDR1 as WSHSY and CDR2 as SAAADI. CDR3 nucleotide sequence: TGCGCCAGCAGCGCGTGGGGGGGAAGGGCGAATCAGCCCCAGCATTTT. Its protein product is CASSAWGGRANQPQHF.

This clonotype was counted many times. The chain has TRBV12-3 or TRBV12-4 and TRBJ2-7; 10 positions match TRBD1. The ends lost 6 bases at V and 2 bases at J; junction bases unmatched: 10. This CDR3 region has 16 residues. For the CDR3, the DNA is TGTGCCAGCAGCGACAGTCCGGGACAGGGGACCTACGAGCAGTACTTC. Protein sequence: CASSDSPGQGTYEQYF.